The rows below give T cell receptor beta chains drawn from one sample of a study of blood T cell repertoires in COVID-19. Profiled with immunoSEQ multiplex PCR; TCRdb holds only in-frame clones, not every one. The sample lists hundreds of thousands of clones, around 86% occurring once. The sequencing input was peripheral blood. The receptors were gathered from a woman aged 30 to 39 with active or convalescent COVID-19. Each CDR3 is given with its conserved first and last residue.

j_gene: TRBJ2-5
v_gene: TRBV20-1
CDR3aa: CSASVETQYF

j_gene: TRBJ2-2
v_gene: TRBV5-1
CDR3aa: CASSPPPGTSGVSNTGELFF

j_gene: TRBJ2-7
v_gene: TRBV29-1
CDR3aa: CSVGRQLDLSGGLNEQYF

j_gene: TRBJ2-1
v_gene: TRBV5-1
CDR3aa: CASSLASGSEQFF

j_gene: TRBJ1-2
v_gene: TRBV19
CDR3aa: CASRGQINYGYTF

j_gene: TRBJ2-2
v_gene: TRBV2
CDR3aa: CASTVDRATGELFF

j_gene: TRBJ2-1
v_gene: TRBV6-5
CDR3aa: CASIYDRVNEQFF

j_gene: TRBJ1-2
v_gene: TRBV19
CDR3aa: CASHTQGAGNYGYTF

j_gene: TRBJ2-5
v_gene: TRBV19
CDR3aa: CASTAITGTNQETQYF

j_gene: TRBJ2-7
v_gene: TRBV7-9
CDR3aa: CASSLAGSGDEQYF

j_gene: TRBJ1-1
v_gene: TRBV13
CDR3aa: CASSQKNRGYTEAFF

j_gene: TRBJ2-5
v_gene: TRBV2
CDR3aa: CASTPGSGGALETQYF

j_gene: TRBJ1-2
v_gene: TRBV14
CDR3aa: CASSPNILQVPYGYTF

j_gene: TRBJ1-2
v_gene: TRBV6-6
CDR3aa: CASRSIETGNGYTF

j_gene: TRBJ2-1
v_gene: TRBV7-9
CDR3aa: CASSASSGNEQFF

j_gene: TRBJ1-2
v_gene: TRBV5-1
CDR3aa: CASSARPGDHWGYTF

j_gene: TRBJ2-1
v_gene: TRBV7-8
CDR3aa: CASSLVASGGLTGNEQFF

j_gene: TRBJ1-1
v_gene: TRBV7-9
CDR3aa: CASSLASTEAFF

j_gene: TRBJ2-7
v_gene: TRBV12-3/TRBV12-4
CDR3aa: CASEGASYEQYF

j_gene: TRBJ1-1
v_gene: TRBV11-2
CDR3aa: CASSFLGVGATEAFF

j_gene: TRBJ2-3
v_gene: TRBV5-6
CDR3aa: CASSILAVDSTDTQYF

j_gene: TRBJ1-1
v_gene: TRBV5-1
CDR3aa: CASTVTGESTEAFF

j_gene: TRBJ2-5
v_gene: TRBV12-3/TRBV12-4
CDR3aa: CASTAGETQYF

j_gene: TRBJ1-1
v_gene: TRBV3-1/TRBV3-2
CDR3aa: CASSQTPGTGMPEAFF

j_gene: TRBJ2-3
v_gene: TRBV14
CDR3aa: CASSLVNYPEADTQYF

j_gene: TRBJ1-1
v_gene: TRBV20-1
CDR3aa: CSARYSEAFF

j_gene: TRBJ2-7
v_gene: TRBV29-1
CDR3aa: CSVQTTGGGYEQYF

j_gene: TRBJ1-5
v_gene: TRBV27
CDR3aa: CASRSGTGGIQPQHF

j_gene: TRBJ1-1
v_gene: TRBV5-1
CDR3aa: CASSFERSGNTEAFF

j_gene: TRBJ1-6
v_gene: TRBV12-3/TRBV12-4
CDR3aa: CASRGVYNSPLHF

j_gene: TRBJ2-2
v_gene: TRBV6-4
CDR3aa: CASSEASGTTGELFF

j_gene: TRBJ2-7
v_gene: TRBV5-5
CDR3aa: CASSPNAGQTYEQYF

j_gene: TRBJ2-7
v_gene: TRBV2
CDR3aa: CASGQIPYEQYF

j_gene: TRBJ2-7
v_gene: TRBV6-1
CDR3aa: CASSEAAPIPTYEQYF

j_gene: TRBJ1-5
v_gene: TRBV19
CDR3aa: CASSMGGSGQPQHF

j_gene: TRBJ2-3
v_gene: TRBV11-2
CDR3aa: CAIHKGGGADTQYF

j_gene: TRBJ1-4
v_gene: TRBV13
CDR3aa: CASSSEGSTNEKLFF

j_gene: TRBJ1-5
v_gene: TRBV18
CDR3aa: CASSPPSGAGQPQHF

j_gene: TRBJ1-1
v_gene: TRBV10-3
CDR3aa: CATLGELMNTEAFF

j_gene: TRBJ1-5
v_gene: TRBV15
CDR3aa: CATRSNGNQPQHF

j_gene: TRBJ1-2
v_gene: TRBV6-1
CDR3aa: CASSEVAGYTF

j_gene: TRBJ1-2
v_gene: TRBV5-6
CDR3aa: CASSLGTGVGYTF

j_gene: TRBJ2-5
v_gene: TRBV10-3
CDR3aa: CAISESGTGAETQYF

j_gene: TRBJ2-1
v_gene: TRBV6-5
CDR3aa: CASSPPSAIEQFF

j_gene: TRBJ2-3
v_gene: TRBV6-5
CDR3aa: CASSYSHSQVDTQYF

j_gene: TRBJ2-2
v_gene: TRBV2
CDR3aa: CASSQVLYYTGELFF

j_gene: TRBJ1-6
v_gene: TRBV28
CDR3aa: CASNPGQEGSSPLHF

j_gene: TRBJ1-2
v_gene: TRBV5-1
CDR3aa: CASSSGQGDGYTF

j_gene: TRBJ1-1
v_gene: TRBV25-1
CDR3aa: CASSEWGTGGEAFF

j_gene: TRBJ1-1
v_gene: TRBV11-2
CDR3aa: CASSLDRAEAFF

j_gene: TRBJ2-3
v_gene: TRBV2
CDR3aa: CASSEAPTPTDTQYF

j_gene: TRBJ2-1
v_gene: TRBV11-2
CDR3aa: CASSFVGSSYNEQFF